This TCR beta chain was identified during a study of T cells in Graves' hyperthyroidism and ophthalmopathy. On the basis of clinical symptoms, serum thyroxine and TRAb, thyroid ultrasound and orbital computed tomography, diagnoses were made. Findings and caveats of the study: Ophthalmopathy was model-predicted a median about six months pre-onset.

RNA transcripts yielded amplified TCR beta CDR3 regions. The HTBI set primed first-round TCR CDR3 RT-PCR. TCRdb redid the calling of the multiplex PCR reads with MiXCR, one entry per CDR3 protein. The sample has 480,000 or so distinct CDR3 sequences; 40% to 50% are singletons. Ten or more counts support this clonotype. Its antigen is not known. The clonotype comes from an adult woman with Graves' disease, either hyperthyroidism or ophthalmopathy (not recorded which). The sequenced material came from peripheral blood or thyroid tissue (not recorded which).

The CDR3 loop reads CASSETRGETQYF. The CDR3 nucleotides are TGCGCCAGCAGCGAGACTAGAGGAGAGACCCAGTACTTC. V and J are TRBV10-1 and TRBJ2-5; D may be TRBD2 (6 bases). The CDR3 length is 13 residues. With 6 bases removed from V and 4 bases from J, the gap between germline ends came to 12 bases. Germline V gene lookup returns CDR1 WNHNN and CDR2 SYGVQD (reference sequence).